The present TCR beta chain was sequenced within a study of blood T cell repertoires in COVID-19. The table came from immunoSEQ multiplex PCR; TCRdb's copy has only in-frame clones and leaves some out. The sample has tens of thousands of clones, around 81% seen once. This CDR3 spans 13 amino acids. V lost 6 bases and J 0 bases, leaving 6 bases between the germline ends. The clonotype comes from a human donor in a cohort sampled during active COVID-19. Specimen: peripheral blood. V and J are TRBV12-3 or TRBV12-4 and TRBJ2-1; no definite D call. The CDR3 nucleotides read TGTGCCAGCAGGTTCAGCTCCTACAATGAGCAGTTCTTC. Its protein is CASRFSSYNEQFF.